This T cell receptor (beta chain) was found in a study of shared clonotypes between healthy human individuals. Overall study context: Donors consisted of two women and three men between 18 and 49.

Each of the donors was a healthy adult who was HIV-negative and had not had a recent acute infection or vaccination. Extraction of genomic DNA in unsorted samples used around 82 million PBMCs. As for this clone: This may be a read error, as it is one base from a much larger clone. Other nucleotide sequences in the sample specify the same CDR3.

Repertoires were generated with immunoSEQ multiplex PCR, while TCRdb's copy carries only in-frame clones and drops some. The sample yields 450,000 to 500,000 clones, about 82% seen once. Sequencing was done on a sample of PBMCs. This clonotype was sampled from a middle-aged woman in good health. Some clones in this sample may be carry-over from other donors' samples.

CDR3 nucleotide sequence: TGCGCCAGCAGAATTACGGAGACCCAGTACTTC. Its translation: CASRITETQYF. J is TRBJ2-5 and V is TRBV5-1; D gene uncertain. In germline, CDR1 is SGHRS, CDR2 YFSETQ. V lost 5 bases, J lost 5 bases, and 7 bases lay in between. The CDR3 is made up of 11 amino acids.